This is a list of T cell receptor beta chains from one sample in a study of T cells in Graves' hyperthyroidism and ophthalmopathy. TCRdb used MiXCR to reprocess the multiplex PCR reads, holding one entry per CDR3 protein. This repertoire shows about 640,000 distinct CDR3 sequences, 13% to 15% found once; its top ten account for approximately 13%. The specimen sequenced was blood. All receptors derive from a woman in her forties or fifties with Graves' ophthalmopathy. CDR3s include the opening cysteine and the closing phenylalanine or tryptophan. Each record gives: V gene, J gene, D gene, clone size, CDR3 protein, CDR3 DNA. The D gene is left open where the match is weak. Only part of the rows carry a size: once, few, many, or a class if the clone is expanded.

TRBV3-1	TRBJ2-1	.	many	CASSQRVSYNEQFF	TGTGCCAGCAGCCAGAGAGTCTCCTACAATGAGCAGTTCTTC
TRBV9	TRBJ2-2	TRBD2	.	CASSVAGTSTGELFF	TGTGCCAGCAGCGTAGCCGGGACTAGCACCGGGGAGCTGTTTTTT
TRBV6-1	TRBJ2-3	.	many	CASSRSDTQYF	TGTGCCAGCAGTCGGAGTGATACGCAGTATTTT
TRBV5-1	TRBJ2-1	.	many	CASSIITSGVSEQFF	TGCGCCAGCAGCATAATAACTAGTGGGGTCTCTGAGCAGTTCTTC
TRBV4-2	TRBJ2-2	TRBD2	.	CASSHGLAGAVGNTGELFF	TGTGCCAGCAGCCACGGACTAGCGGGAGCGGTCGGGAACACCGGGGAGCTGTTTTTT
TRBV20-1	TRBJ1-1	.	once	CSARDLWMLNTEAFF	TGCAGTGCTAGAGATCTCTGGATGCTGAACACTGAAGCTTTCTTT
TRBV5-1	TRBJ1-1	TRBD1	.	CASSGRQGMNTEAFF	TGCGCCAGCAGCGGCCGACAGGGGATGAACACTGAAGCTTTCTTT
TRBV12-3/TRBV12-4	TRBJ1-6	.	few	CASRLPASPLHF	TGTGCCAGCAGATTACCCGCTTCACCCCTCCACTTT
TRBV5-1	TRBJ2-5	TRBD2	many	CASSPVAGGPETQYF	TGCGCCAGCAGCCCCGTAGCGGGAGGGCCGGAGACCCAGTACTTC
TRBV7-9	TRBJ2-1	TRBD2	.	CASSPGLAGSLFF	TGTGCCAGCAGCCCGGGACTAGCGGGGTCCCTGTTCTTC
TRBV24-1	TRBJ2-6	TRBD1	few	CATSDFTGQVNHPGANVLTF	TGTGCCACCAGTGATTTTACCGGACAGGTCAATCATCCTGGGGCCAACGTCCTGACTTTC
TRBV11-3	TRBJ2-1	TRBD2	few	CASSLRHTQSGRADNEQFF	TGTGCCAGCAGCTTACGGCACACTCAAAGCGGGAGGGCCGACAATGAGCAGTTCTTC
TRBV6-1	TRBJ2-3	TRBD1	.	CASSSKRDSRARMQYF	TGTGCCAGCTCTTCTAAACGGGACAGTAGGGCCCGAATGCAGTATTTT
TRBV5-5	TRBJ2-3	.	few	CASSFLADSTDTQYF	TGTGCCAGCAGCTTTTTGGCGGATAGCACAGATACGCAGTATTTT
TRBV9	TRBJ2-1	.	few	CASSVGGDGYNEQFF	TGTGCCAGCAGCGTAGGCGGGGACGGGTACAATGAGCAGTTCTTC
TRBV7-2	TRBJ2-4	.	many	CASSPGRLKNIQYF	TGTGCCAGCAGCCCGGGACGGCTGAAAAACATTCAGTACTTC
TRBV20-1	TRBJ2-4	.	many	CSAWGVENIQYF	TGCAGTGCTTGGGGGGTGGAAAACATTCAGTACTTC
TRBV7-9	TRBJ2-6	TRBD1	many	CASSSRPGTVLSGANVLTF	TGTGCCAGCAGCTCCCGGCCCGGGACAGTGCTCTCTGGGGCCAACGTCCTGACTTTC
TRBV24-1	TRBJ2-3	.	few	CATSDRGQSTDTQYF	TGTGCCACCAGTGACCGTGGACAGAGCACAGATACGCAGTATTTT
TRBV4-2	TRBJ2-2	.	.	CASSQDRENTGELFF	TGTGCCAGCAGCCAAGATCGGGAGAACACCGGGGAGCTGTTTTTT
TRBV20-1	TRBJ2-1	.	few	CSARVGGESRFF	TGCAGTGCTAGAGTGGGGGGAGAGTCCCGGTTCTTC
TRBV7-9	TRBJ2-1	TRBD2	few	CASSQGTSGREFF	TGTGCCAGCAGCCAAGGGACTAGCGGGAGAGAGTTCTTC
TRBV27	TRBJ2-7	TRBD2	few	CASREAGTIPYEQYF	TGTGCCAGCAGGGAGGCCGGGACTATCCCCTACGAGCAGTACTTC
TRBV27	TRBJ1-1	.	many	CASSSPSTTGGGLNTEAFF	TGTGCCAGCAGCAGCCCTAGCACGACAGGCGGCGGGTTGAACACTGAAGCTTTCTTT
TRBV7-9	TRBJ2-2	.	few	CASSSLTGRRETTTGELFF	TGTGCCAGCAGCTCCTTGACAGGACGGAGGGAGACAACCACCGGGGAGCTGTTTTTT
TRBV2	TRBJ2-5	.	many	CASNSGYQETQYF	TGTGCCAGCAATTCCGGCTACCAAGAGACCCAGTACTTC
TRBV5-1	TRBJ1-1	TRBD1	many	CASSKDRGGTEAFF	TGCGCCAGCAGCAAGGACAGGGGGGGAACTGAAGCTTTCTTT
TRBV9	TRBJ2-1	.	many	CASSVDSSYNEQFF	TGTGCCAGCAGCGTCGATAGCTCCTACAATGAGCAGTTCTTC
TRBV28	TRBJ2-7	.	.	CASSQVSGQSYEQYF	TGCGCCAGCAGCCAAGTTTCGGGACAAAGCTACGAGCAGTACTTC
TRBV19	TRBJ2-1	TRBD2	.	CASSMSLAGAAYNEQFF	TGTGCCAGTAGTATGAGTTTAGCGGGAGCTGCCTACAATGAGCAGTTCTTC
TRBV6-1	TRBJ2-5	.	many	CASIKGLQETQYF	TGTGCCAGCATCAAGGGCCTACAAGAGACCCAGTACTTC
TRBV3-1	TRBJ2-3	TRBD2	.	CASGPGLAGSTDTQYF	TGTGCCAGCGGCCCGGGACTAGCGGGAAGCACAGATACGCAGTATTTT
TRBV5-1	TRBJ2-3	TRBD2	many	CASSRHLSGRTDTQYF	TGCGCCAGCAGCCGGCACCTTAGCGGGAGAACAGATACGCAGTATTTT
TRBV12-3/TRBV12-4	TRBJ2-3	.	many	CASSRGLVPYADTQYF	TGTGCCAGCAGCAGGGGACTTGTCCCCTATGCAGATACGCAGTATTTT
TRBV12-5	TRBJ2-1	TRBD2	few	CASGLATNNEQFF	TGTGCTAGTGGACTAGCGACAAACAATGAGCAGTTCTTC
TRBV12-3/TRBV12-4	TRBJ2-1	TRBD2	.	CASGGYRLAGEQFF	TGTGCCAGCGGTGGATATAGACTAGCGGGTGAGCAGTTCTTC
TRBV6-2/TRBV6-3	TRBJ1-2	.	many	CASRSGYYGYTF	TGTGCCAGCAGGTCAGGATATTATGGCTACACCTTC
TRBV5-1	TRBJ2-2	TRBD2	many	CASSLLVAGGTGELFF	TGCGCCAGCAGCTTGTTGGTAGCGGGAGGCACCGGGGAGCTGTTTTTT
TRBV18	TRBJ2-5	TRBD2	.	CASSLKLAGGPYQETQYF	TGTGCCAGCTCACTCAAACTAGCGGGAGGCCCCTATCAAGAGACCCAGTACTTC
TRBV7-2	TRBJ2-1	TRBD2	many	CASSLGGTTAYNEQFF	TGTGCCAGCAGCTTAGGTGGGACTACCGCATACAATGAGCAGTTCTTC
TRBV6-1	TRBJ2-1	.	many	CASSSTRGSEQFF	TGTGCCAGCAGTTCCACCAGGGGAAGTGAGCAGTTCTTC
TRBV12-3/TRBV12-4	TRBJ2-1	.	many	CASSLRGSTHNEQFF	TGTGCCAGCAGTTTAAGGGGGAGTACCCACAATGAGCAGTTCTTC
TRBV12-3/TRBV12-4	TRBJ1-5	.	few	CASSLQGTLNQPQHF	TGTGCCAGCAGCTTACAGGGAACCCTCAATCAGCCCCAGCATTTT
TRBV7-9	TRBJ2-5	.	.	CASIYGTEGETQYF	TGTGCCAGCATCTATGGCACCGAAGGGGAGACCCAGTACTTC
TRBV30	TRBJ1-6	.	few	CAWKVSSYNSPLHF	TGTGCCTGGAAGGTCAGCTCCTATAATTCACCCCTCCACTTT
TRBV20-1	TRBJ1-1	.	many	CSARDHRGSTEAFF	TGCAGTGCTAGAGATCATCGGGGGAGCACTGAAGCTTTCTTT
TRBV7-2	TRBJ2-7	.	many	CASSLVQGLTYEQYF	TGTGCCAGCAGCTTGGTACAGGGCCTTACCTACGAGCAGTACTTC
TRBV20-1	TRBJ2-7	.	many	CSARDPRAAYSYEQYF	TGCAGTGCTAGAGATCCGAGGGCTGCCTACTCGTACGAGCAGTACTTC
TRBV20-1	TRBJ2-7	.	few	CSASLAGEQYF	TGCAGTGCTAGTTTGGCAGGCGAGCAGTACTTC
TRBV6-2/TRBV6-3	TRBJ2-7	TRBD1	many	CASSSPRTGKLSEQYF	TGTGCCAGCAGTTCACCGAGGACAGGGAAATTAAGTGAGCAGTACTTC
TRBV5-1	TRBJ1-1	.	many	CASSLAGQVQTEAFF	TGCGCCAGCAGCTTGGCGGGACAAGTGCAGACTGAAGCTTTCTTT
TRBV28	TRBJ2-3	.	few	CASSLLGQDTQYF	TGTGCCAGCAGTCTCCTCGGACAAGATACGCAGTATTTT